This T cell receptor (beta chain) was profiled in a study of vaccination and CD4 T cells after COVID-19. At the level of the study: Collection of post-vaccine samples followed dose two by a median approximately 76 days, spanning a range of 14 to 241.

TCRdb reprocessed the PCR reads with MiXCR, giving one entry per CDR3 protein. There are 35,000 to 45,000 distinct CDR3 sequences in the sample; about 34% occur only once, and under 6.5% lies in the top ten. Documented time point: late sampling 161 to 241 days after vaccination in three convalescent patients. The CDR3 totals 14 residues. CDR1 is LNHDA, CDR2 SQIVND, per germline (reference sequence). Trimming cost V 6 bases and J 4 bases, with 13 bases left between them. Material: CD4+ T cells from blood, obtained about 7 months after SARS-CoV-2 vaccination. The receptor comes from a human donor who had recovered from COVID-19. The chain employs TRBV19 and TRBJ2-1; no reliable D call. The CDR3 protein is CASSPISRYNEQFF. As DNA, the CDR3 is TGTGCCAGTAGCCCCATCAGCAGGTACAATGAGCAGTTCTTC.